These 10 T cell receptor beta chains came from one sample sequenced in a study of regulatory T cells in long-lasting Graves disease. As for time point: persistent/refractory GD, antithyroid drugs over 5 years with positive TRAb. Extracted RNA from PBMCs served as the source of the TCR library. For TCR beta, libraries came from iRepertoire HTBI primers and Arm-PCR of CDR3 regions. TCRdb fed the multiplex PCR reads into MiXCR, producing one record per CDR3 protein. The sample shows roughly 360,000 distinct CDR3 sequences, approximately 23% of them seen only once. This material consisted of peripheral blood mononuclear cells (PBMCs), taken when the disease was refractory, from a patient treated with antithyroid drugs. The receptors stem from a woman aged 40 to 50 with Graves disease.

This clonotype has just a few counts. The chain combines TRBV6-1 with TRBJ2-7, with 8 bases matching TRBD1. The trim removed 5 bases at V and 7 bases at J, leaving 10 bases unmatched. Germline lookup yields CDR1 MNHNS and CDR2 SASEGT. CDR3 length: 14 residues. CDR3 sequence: CASSRTGSVKEQYF. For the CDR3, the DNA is TGTGCCAGCAGTCGGACAGGGTCGGTAAAGGAGCAGTACTTC.

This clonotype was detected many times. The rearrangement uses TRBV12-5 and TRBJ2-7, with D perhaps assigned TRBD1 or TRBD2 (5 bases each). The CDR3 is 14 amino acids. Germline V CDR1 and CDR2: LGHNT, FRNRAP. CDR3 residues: CARFIGDGSYEQYF. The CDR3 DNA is TGTGCGAGATTCATAGGGGACGGATCCTACGAGCAGTACTTC.

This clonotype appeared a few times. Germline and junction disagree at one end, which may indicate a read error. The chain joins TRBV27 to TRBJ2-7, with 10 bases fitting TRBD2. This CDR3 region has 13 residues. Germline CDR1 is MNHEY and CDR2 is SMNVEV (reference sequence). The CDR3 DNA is TGTGCCAGCAGTTTATCGGCTAGCGGGAGTCTTCACTTC. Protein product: CASSLSASGSLHF.

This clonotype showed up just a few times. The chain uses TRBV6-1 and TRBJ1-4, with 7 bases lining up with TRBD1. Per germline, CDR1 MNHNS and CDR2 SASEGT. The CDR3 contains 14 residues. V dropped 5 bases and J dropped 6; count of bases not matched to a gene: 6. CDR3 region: CASSHLQGYEKLFF. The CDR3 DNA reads TGTGCCAGCAGTCACCTACAGGGGTATGAAAAACTGTTTTTT.

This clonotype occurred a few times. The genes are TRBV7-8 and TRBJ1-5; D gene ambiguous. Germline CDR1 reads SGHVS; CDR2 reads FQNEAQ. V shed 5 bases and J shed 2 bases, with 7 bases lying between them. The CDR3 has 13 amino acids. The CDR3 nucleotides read TGTGCCAGCAGCCGTAAGGGCAATCAGCCCCAGCATTTT. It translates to CASSRKGNQPQHF.

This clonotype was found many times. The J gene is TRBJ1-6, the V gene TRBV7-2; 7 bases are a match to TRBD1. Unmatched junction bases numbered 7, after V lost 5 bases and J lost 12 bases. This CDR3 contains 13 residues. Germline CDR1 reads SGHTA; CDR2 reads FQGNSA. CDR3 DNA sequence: TGTGCCAGCAGCCCATACAGGGGAAGACCCCTCCACTTT. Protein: CASSPYRGRPLHF.

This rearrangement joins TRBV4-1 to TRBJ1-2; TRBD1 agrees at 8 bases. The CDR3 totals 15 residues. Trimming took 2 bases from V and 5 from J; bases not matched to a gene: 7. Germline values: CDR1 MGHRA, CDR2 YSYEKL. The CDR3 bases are TGCGCCAGCAGCCAAACACCAGGGACAGGATATGGCTACACCTTC. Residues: CASSQTPGTGYGYTF.

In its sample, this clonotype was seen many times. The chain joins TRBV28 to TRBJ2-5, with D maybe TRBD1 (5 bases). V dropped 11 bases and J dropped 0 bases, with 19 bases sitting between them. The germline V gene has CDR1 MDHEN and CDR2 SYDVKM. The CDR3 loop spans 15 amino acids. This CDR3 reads CAHSEQGWYQETQYF. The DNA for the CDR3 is TGTGCCCACAGCGAGCAGGGCTGGTACCAAGAGACCCAGTACTTC.

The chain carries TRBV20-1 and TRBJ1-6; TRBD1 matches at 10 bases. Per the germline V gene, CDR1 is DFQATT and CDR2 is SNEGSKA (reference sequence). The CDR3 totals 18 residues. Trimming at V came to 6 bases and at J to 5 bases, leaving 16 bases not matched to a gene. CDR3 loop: CSAPDAAKGTGDNSPLHF. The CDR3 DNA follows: TGCAGTGCCCCGGATGCGGCGAAAGGGACAGGGGATAATTCACCCCTCCACTTT.

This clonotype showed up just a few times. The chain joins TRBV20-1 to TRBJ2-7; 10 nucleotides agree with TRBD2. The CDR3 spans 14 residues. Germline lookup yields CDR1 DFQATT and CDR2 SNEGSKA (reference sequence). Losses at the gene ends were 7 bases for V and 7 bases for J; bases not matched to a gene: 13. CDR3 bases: TGCAGTGGTCCTCCCAGCGGGAGGGCCAGAGAGCAGTACTTC. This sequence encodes CSGPPSGRAREQYF.